The 21 T cell receptor beta chains below come from one sample, sequenced in a study of cytotoxic CD8 clonotypes in ibrutinib-treated CLL (dated by TCRdb to about 2021). Library preparation was by the immunoSEQ multiplex PCR assay. What TCRdb holds here is the immuneACCESS table cut down to in-frame rearrangements. Part of the clones is not present; checked against another copy, under half of the missing clones reflect an unresolved V gene, and the others are unexplained. The sample records hundreds of thousands of clones, under 80% of which are singletons. The ten largest make up less than 20% of the sample. What the time point label conveys for this sample: 20 to 25 months on ibrutinib. The material sequenced was PBMCs, taken after 24 months of ibrutinib treatment. The receptors stem from a human donor with chronic lymphocytic leukemia.

V gene TRBV14 combines with J gene TRBJ2-7; D is perhaps TRBD2 (5 bases). Germline assignment: CDR1 SGHDN and CDR2 FVKESK. There are 13 residues in the CDR3. Trimming took off 7 bases at V and 7 bases at J, with 17 bases between the two ends. The CDR3 sequence: CASKGRRTWEQYF. For the CDR3, the DNA is TGTGCCAGCAAGGGCCGTCGGACTTGGGAGCAGTACTTC. Supplemented by reference TRBV14 and TRBJ2-7, the full variable domain reads EAGVTQFPSHSVIEKGQTVTLRCDPISGHDNLYWYRRVMGKEIKFLLHFVKESKQDESGMPNNRFLAERTGGTYSTLKVQPAELEDSGVYFCASKGRRTWEQYFGPGTRLTVT.

This clone was picked up a small number of times. The chain combines TRBV28 with TRBJ2-1; TRBD1 aligns across 8 bases. Germline CDR1 reads MDHEN; CDR2 reads SYDVKM. This CDR3 contains 12 residues. Trimming removed 5 bases from V and 14 bases from J; junction bases left unmatched: 8. The CDR3 spells CASSPWDRPEFF. The CDR3 DNA sequence: TGTGCCAGCAGTCCCTGGGACAGGCCGGAGTTCTTC.

This rearrangement joins TRBV6-5 to TRBJ2-7; TRBD2 matches at 12 bases. The CDR3 has 15 amino acids. Looked up from germline, CDR1 is MNHEY and CDR2 is SVGAGI. V lost 5 bases to trimming and J lost 2 bases; unmatched junction nucleotides: 4. The CDR3 DNA follows: TGTGCCAGCAGTCCCGGACTAGCGGGACCCTACGAGCAGTACTTC. It codes for CASSPGLAGPYEQYF.

This clone appeared once. The chain combines TRBV5-1 with TRBJ2-2, with D tentatively TRBD2 (5 bases). CDR3 length: 14 residues. Germline assignment: CDR1 SGHRS and CDR2 YFSETQ. The V gene lost 5 bases and the J gene lost 7 bases, with 15 bases spanning the gap. The CDR3 loop reads CASSIGEWLGELFF. CDR3 DNA sequence: TGCGCCAGCAGTATTGGGGAGTGGCTCGGGGAGCTGTTTTTT.

This clone occurred once. This chain uses TRBV5-1 with TRBJ2-7; a possible D gene is TRBD2 (6 bases). Germline V gene lookup returns CDR1 SGHRS and CDR2 YFSETQ. This CDR3 region has 14 residues. V dropped 4 bases and J dropped 3 bases, with 14 bases sitting between them. CDR3 DNA: TGCGCCAGCAGCAACGGGGGAATCGGCTACGAGCAGTACTTC. This translates into CASSNGGIGYEQYF.

The chain joins TRBV7-9 to TRBJ2-1; 7 bases fit TRBD2. Looked up from germline, CDR1 is SEHNR and CDR2 is FQNEAQ (reference sequence). The CDR3 consists of 15 residues. The junction had 5 bases not matched to a gene; V was cut back by 6 bases and J by 0 bases. CDR3 in amino acids: CASRLGEGSYNEQFF. CDR3 in DNA: TGTGCCAGCAGACTTGGGGAGGGCTCCTACAATGAGCAGTTCTTC.

CDR3 sequence (DNA): TGCGCCAGCTTCCCCGACCGGGACAGGGGCGCCGGGAGGAAAGGCTACACCTTC. Protein: CASFPDRDRGAGRKGYTF. The chain combines TRBV23-1 with TRBJ1-2, with 10 bases fitting TRBD1. TRBV23-1 is an ORF, and what it does is uncertain. This CDR3 has 18 residues. J gave up 8 bases and V 8 bases, and 23 bases lay outside the gene matches.

This rearrangement joins TRBV20-1 to TRBJ2-5; no firm D call. The CDR3 runs to 10 residues. V lost 6 bases and J lost 3, with 5 bases in between. The germline V gene has CDR1 DFQATT and CDR2 SNEGSKA (reference sequence). The CDR3 coding sequence is TGCAGTGCACGAGAAGAGACCCAGTACTTC. Residues: CSAREETQYF.

The J gene is TRBJ2-7, the V gene TRBV28, with 8 bases matching TRBD1. Germline V gives CDR1 MDHEN, CDR2 SYDVKM. The CDR3 has 14 residues. J gave up 5 bases and V 6 bases, and 9 bases lay outside the gene matches. CDR3 protein: CASSADRDLNEQYF. The CDR3 nucleotides are TGTGCCAGCAGCGCGGACAGGGATCTCAACGAGCAGTACTTC.

This clone was seen a handful of times. The chain links TRBV7-6 to TRBJ2-2; tentatively, D is TRBD2 (6 bases). Looked up from germline, CDR1 is SGHVS and CDR2 is FNYEAQ. This CDR3 contains 15 residues. The V end was cut by 3 bases, the J end by 0 bases, with 8 bases between. CDR3 amino acids: CASSLGGTNTGELFF. CDR3 coding DNA: TGTGCCAGCAGCTTGGGCGGGACGAACACCGGGGAGCTGTTTTTT.

The V call is TRBV19, the J call TRBJ2-5; D may be TRBD1 or TRBD2 (5 bases each). This CDR3 comprises 13 residues. Germline lookup yields CDR1 LNHDA and CDR2 SQIVND (reference sequence). The V end was cut by 8 bases, the J end by 5 bases, with 15 bases between. The CDR3 sequence: CASWCGTGETQYF. CDR3 DNA sequence: TGTGCCAGTTGGTGTGGGACGGGGGAGACCCAGTACTTC.

The chain has TRBV30 and TRBJ1-5; possibly TRBD1 for D (5 bases). This CDR3 region has 15 residues. V was shortened by 0 bases and J by 0 bases, with 9 bases between the two germline ends. Germline V gene data show CDR1 as GTSNPN and CDR2 as SVGIG (reference sequence). The CDR3 DNA reads TGTGCCTGGAGTGTCCCAGGGTTTAGCAATCAGCCCCAGCATTTT. This codes for CAWSVPGFSNQPQHF.

A single count supports this clone. V usage is TRBV28 and J usage is TRBJ2-7; 9 positions agree with TRBD1. Trimming took 6 bases from V and 4 from J; bases not matched to a gene: 4. This CDR3 has 13 amino acids. Germline V CDR1 and CDR2: MDHEN, SYDVKM. The CDR3: CASRGTGRYEQYF. The CDR3, as DNA: TGTGCCAGCAGGGGGACAGGGCGGTACGAGCAGTACTTC.

This clone turned up a few times. The chain uses TRBV18 and TRBJ2-7, with 7 nucleotides matching TRBD1. Germline trimming cut 3 bases from V and 5 bases from J; bases unmatched to any gene: 4. CDR1 and CDR2 from the germline V gene are KGHSH and LQKENI. The CDR3 runs 13 residues. CDR3 coding DNA: TGTGCCAGCTCACCGACAGGGTTTGACGAGCAGTACTTC. It yields the protein CASSPTGFDEQYF.

The chain uses TRBV9 and TRBJ1-2; no definite D call. Germline V gene data show CDR1 as SGDLS and CDR2 as YYNGEE. V gave up 3 bases and J gave up 8 bases, with 17 bases separating them. The CDR3 is 14 amino acids. The CDR3 here is CASSAKTDVNGYTF. CDR3 in DNA: TGTGCCAGCAGCGCCAAGACCGACGTCAACGGCTACACCTTC.

Concerning this clone: At one end the junction does not follow the germline gene, possibly because of a read error. The chain carries TRBV7-7 and TRBJ2-2, with 12 bases identical to TRBD2. Germline CDR1 reads SSHAT; CDR2 reads FNYEAQ (reference sequence). The CDR3 spans 15 residues. The CDR3, as DNA: TGTGCTAGCAGCACCGGGACTAGCGGGACCGGGGAGCTGTTTTTT. The encoded protein is CASSTGTSGTGELFF.

The chain employs TRBV6-1 and TRBJ2-7; tentatively, D is TRBD1 (5 bases). V shed 5 bases and J shed 0 bases, with 11 bases lying between them. This CDR3 has 14 residues. The germline V gene has CDR1 MNHNS and CDR2 SASEGT. This chain's CDR3 is CASSPQGVSYEQYF. The CDR3 DNA follows: TGTGCCAGCAGTCCGCAAGGGGTCTCCTACGAGCAGTACTTC.

V usage is TRBV6-6 and J usage is TRBJ2-3; TRBD2 agrees at 9 bases. Germline values: CDR1 MNHNY, CDR2 SVGAGI (reference sequence). CDR3 length: 15 residues. V lost 7 bases, J lost 2 bases, and 7 bases stayed unmatched. CDR3 in amino acids: CASKGASGVTDTQYF. DNA for the CDR3: TGTGCCAGCAAGGGGGCTAGCGGGGTCACAGATACGCAGTATTTT.

CDR3: CASSLREVQFF. The CDR3 DNA reads as TGTGCCAGCAGTTTAAGGGAGGTCCAGTTCTTC. This rearrangement joins TRBV28 to TRBJ2-1, with D possibly TRBD2 on 6 matching bases. CDR1 MDHEN and CDR2 SYDVKM come from the germline V gene. CDR3 length: 11 amino acids. Between the trimmed V and J ends, which lost 2 bases and 13 bases, there was a span of 9 bases. Looking up the rest from reference TRBV28 and TRBJ2-1 gives the full variable domain: DVKVTQSSRYLVKRTGEKVFLECVQDMDHENMFWYRQDPGLGLRLIYFSYDVKMKEKGDIPEGYSVSREKKERFSLILESASTNQTSMYLCASSLREVQFFGPGTRLTVL.

This clone was recorded only once. This chain links TRBV29-1 with TRBJ2-7, with 10 bases fitting TRBD1. Unmatched junction bases numbered 8, after V lost 6 bases and J lost 6 bases. There are 13 residues in the CDR3. CDR1 SQVTM and CDR2 ANQGSEA come from the germline V gene. CDR3 DNA: TGCAGCGTCTCGGACAGGGGGTCTGGCGAGCAGTACTTC. Translated: CSVSDRGSGEQYF.

This clone was found a few times. The rearrangement uses TRBV7-2 and TRBJ2-7; D not certain. V gave up 1 base and J gave up 2 bases, with 15 bases separating them. Germline CDR1 is SGHTA and CDR2 is FQGNSA. The CDR3 spans 16 residues. CDR3 region: CASSLELASIPYEQYF. For the CDR3, the DNA is TGTGCCAGCAGCTTAGAACTCGCGTCCATCCCCTACGAGCAGTACTTC. The full variable domain, completed using reference TRBV7-2 and TRBJ2-7, is GAGVSQSPSNKVTEKGKDVELRCDPISGHTALYWYRQSLGQGLEFLIYFQGNSAPDKSGLPSDRFSAERTGGSVSTLTIQRTQQEDSAVYLCASSLELASIPYEQYFGPGTRLTVT.